This T cell receptor beta chain derives from a study of cytomegalovirus exposure and HLA in healthy donors. Findings and caveats of the study: Association with HLA alleles at 0.05 false discovery rate was found for approximately 18,000 TCR beta sequences in a later analysis. The authors excluded some V segments, including TRBV6-2 and TRBV6-3, as indistinguishable. Highest at DRB1 and lowest at HLA-C, TCR association rates differed among HLA loci in a later analysis.

PCR used 60 Vbeta primers and 13 Jbeta primers. The method was immunoSEQ multiplex PCR; TCRdb's version includes in-frame clones alone and lacks a portion of them. The sample lists roughly 99,000 clones; roughly 80% were seen once. Trimming left V 8 bases short and J 0 bases short, with 16 bases between. The CDR3 length is 15 residues. Details on this clone: Its antigen is not identified.

The chain uses TRBV23-1 and TRBJ1-1; a possible D gene is TRBD1 (6 bases). TRBV23-1 is an ORF, and what it does is uncertain. Sequences were obtained from PBMCs. The clonotype was recovered from a man aged 30-40 years in good health and CMV-seronegative. For the CDR3, the DNA is TGCGCCAGCCATCATGGGGGGGCAATGAACACTGAAGCTTTCTTT. Protein: CASHHGGAMNTEAFF.